The entry below gives a single TCR beta chain sequence along with its context. CDR3 length equals 16 residues. Germline CDR1 and CDR2: LNHNV and YYDKDF (reference sequence). The V segment lost 0 bases and the J segment 5 bases; nucleotides outside the gene matches: 6. One entry per CDR3 protein results from TCRdb running MiXCR on the RT-PCR reads. This sample yields fewer than 800,000 distinct CDR3 sequences, of which approximately 15% are seen a single time; 3.6% belongs to the top ten. The V call is TRBV15, the J call TRBJ2-5, with 10 nucleotides matching TRBD1. This TCR came from a female donor in good health, serving as a healthy control. Specimen: memory CD4+ T cells from blood. CDR3 sequence (DNA): TGTGCCACCAGCAGAGACCCGGGACAGGGGATCGAGACCCAGTACTTC. It is translated as CATSRDPGQGIETQYF.